This is a list of T cell receptor beta chains from one sample in a study of T cell responses to AZD1222 COVID-19 vaccine. Generated by immunoSEQ multiplex PCR, the TCRdb table keeps only in-frame clones and is missing some. The sample holds some 130,000 clones; around 93% are singletons and the top ten take approximately 2.8%. The sequencing here drew on peripheral blood, taken on day 0 of AZD1222 vaccination. The receptors were sampled from an adult in good health. The CDR3 runs from the conserved cysteine through the conserved F or W. Each record gives: D gene, clone size, J gene, V gene, CDR3 protein, CDR3 DNA. A D gene is named only where the DNA matches it firmly. Rows give clone size only sometimes, using once, few, many, or a class for an expanded clone.

TRBD2 NA TRBJ2-2 TRBV3-1/TRBV3-2 CASSHGTSDTGELFF TGTGCCAGCAGCCATGGGACTAGCGACACCGGGGAGCTGTTTTTT
NA NA TRBJ2-1 TRBV6-5 CAGKLALTSNEQFF TGTGCCGGTAAACTAGCACTGACTTCCAATGAGCAGTTCTTC
NA NA TRBJ2-7 TRBV2 CASRPTESSYEQYF TGTGCCAGCAGGCCGACAGAGAGCTCCTACGAGCAGTACTTC
NA NA TRBJ1-6 TRBV10-1 CASSESRGKSSYNSPLHF TGCGCCAGCAGTGAGTCGAGGGGGAAGAGCTCCTATAATTCACCCCTCCACTTT
NA NA TRBJ2-1 TRBV6-5 CASSSDLSSYNEQFF TGTGCCAGCAGCTCAGACTTGAGCTCCTACAATGAGCAGTTCTTC
NA NA TRBJ2-7 TRBV13 CASSPPGNEQYF TGTGCCAGCAGCCCGCCAGGGAACGAGCAGTACTTC
NA few TRBJ1-2 TRBV18 CASSPTGADYGYTF TGTGCCAGCTCACCGACGGGGGCAGACTATGGCTACACCTTC
TRBD2 NA TRBJ2-1 TRBV4-1 CASSPTSGSYNEQFF TGCGCCAGCAGCCCGACTAGCGGTTCCTACAATGAGCAGTTCTTC
TRBD1 once TRBJ1-5 TRBV6-4 CASRTGTGDQPQHF TGTGCCAGCAGGACCGGGACAGGGGATCAGCCCCAGCATTTT
NA NA TRBJ1-2 TRBV7-8 CASSLGTIYGYTF TGTGCCAGCAGCTTAGGGACGATCTATGGCTACACCTTC
NA NA TRBJ1-2 TRBV18 CASSPYQQFTNYGYTF TGTGCCAGCTCACCCTATCAACAGTTTACTAACTATGGCTACACCTTC
NA NA TRBJ1-5 TRBV6-2/TRBV6-3 CASSSGLQPQHF TGTGCCAGCAGCTCCGGTCTTCAGCCCCAGCATTTT
TRBD2 NA TRBJ2-7 TRBV27 CASSQEAGVGYEQYF TGTGCCAGCAGCCAAGAAGCGGGAGTTGGTTACGAGCAGTACTTC
NA NA TRBJ2-3 TRBV12-3/TRBV12-4 CASSFEGTQYF TGTGCCAGCAGTTTCGAGGGTACGCAGTATTTT
NA few TRBJ1-5 TRBV11-3 CASSLRGNNQPQHF TGTGCCAGCAGCTTAAGGGGGAACAATCAGCCCCAGCATTTT
TRBD2 NA TRBJ2-7 TRBV7-2 CASSLDGTSSYEQYF TGTGCCAGCAGCTTAGACGGGACTAGCTCCTACGAGCAGTACTTC
TRBD2 NA TRBJ2-1 TRBV2 CASTYAGVGTSGRILYNEQFF TGTGCCAGCACCTATGCAGGGGTCGGGACTAGCGGGAGGATTCTCTACAATGAGCAGTTCTTC
NA NA TRBJ1-2 TRBV6-5 CASVLVTSYGYTF TGTGCCAGCGTCTTGGTGACTAGCTATGGCTACACCTTC
NA NA TRBJ2-3 TRBV11-3 CASSGPPSTDTQYF TGTGCCAGCAGCGGCCCCCCTAGCACAGATACGCAGTATTTT
NA NA TRBJ2-7 TRBV28 CASSFGGMGAYEQYF TGTGCCAGCAGTTTCGGGGGTATGGGGGCCTACGAGCAGTACTTC
NA NA TRBJ1-1 TRBV6-5 CASSPQWGANTEAFF TGTGCCAGCAGTCCCCAATGGGGGGCAAACACTGAAGCTTTCTTT
NA NA TRBJ2-7 TRBV7-2 CASSLTGSLYEQYF TGTGCCAGCAGCTTAACAGGGTCTCTCTACGAGCAGTACTTC
NA NA TRBJ2-1 TRBV10-3 CAISAGGYNEQFF TGTGCCATCAGTGCGGGCGGTTACAATGAGCAGTTCTTC
TRBD1 NA TRBJ1-2 TRBV18 CASSPLGTGGYGYTF TGTGCCAGCTCACCACTCGGGACAGGGGGCTATGGCTACACCTTC
NA NA TRBJ2-1 TRBV19 CASSGRGQRYNEQFF TGTGCCAGTAGTGGGAGGGGACAGCGATACAATGAGCAGTTCTTC
NA NA TRBJ2-1 TRBV29-1 CSVDLTEQFF TGCAGCGTTGATCTTACTGAGCAGTTCTTC
NA NA TRBJ1-2 TRBV5-4 CASSLGGVPDYGYTF TGTGCCAGCAGCTTGGGTGGGGTTCCGGACTATGGCTACACCTTC
NA NA TRBJ2-3 TRBV28 CASSRMGGGTDTQYF TGTGCCAGCAGTCGGATGGGGGGTGGGACAGATACGCAGTATTTT